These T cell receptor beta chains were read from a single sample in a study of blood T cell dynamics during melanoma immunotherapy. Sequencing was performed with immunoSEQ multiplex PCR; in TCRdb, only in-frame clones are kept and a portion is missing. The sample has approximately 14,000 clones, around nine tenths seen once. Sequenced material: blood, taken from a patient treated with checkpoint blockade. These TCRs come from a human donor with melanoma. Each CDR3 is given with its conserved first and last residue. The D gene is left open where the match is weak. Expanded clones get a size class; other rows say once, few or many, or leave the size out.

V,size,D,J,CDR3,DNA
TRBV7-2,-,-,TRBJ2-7,CASSLRDSLPVYEQYF,TGTGCCAGCAGCCTACGAGACTCACTCCCAGTCTACGAGCAGTACTTC
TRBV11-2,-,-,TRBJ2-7,CASSLGIEQYF,TGTGCCAGCAGCTTGGGTATTGAGCAGTACTTC
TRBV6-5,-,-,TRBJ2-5,CASSQQETQYF,TGTGCCAGCAGCCAGCAAGAGACCCAGTACTTC
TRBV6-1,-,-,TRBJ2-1,CASRLARGEQFF,TGTGCCAGCAGACTAGCTAGAGGGGAGCAGTTCTTC
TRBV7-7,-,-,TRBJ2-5,CASSSAPGQQETQYF,TGTGCTAGCAGCTCTGCACCGGGACAACAAGAGACCCAGTACTTC
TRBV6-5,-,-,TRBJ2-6,CASSYSRTGANVLTF,TGTGCCAGCAGTTACTCGAGGACTGGGGCCAACGTCCTGACTTTC
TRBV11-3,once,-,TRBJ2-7,CASSSARMTYEQYF,TGTGCCAGCAGCTCGGCTAGAATGACCTACGAGCAGTACTTC
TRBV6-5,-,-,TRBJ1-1,CASSYEGGTEAFF,TGTGCCAGCAGTTACGAGGGAGGCACTGAAGCTTTCTTT
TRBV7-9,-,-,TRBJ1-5,CASSLGGDNQPQHF,TGTGCCAGCAGCTTAGGGGGGGACAATCAGCCCCAGCATTTT
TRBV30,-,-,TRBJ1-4,CAWSLATGGNEKLFF,TGTGCCTGGAGTTTGGCGACAGGTGGAAATGAAAAACTGTTTTTT
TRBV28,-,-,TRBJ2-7,CASRSTNYEQYF,TGTGCCAGCAGATCGACCAACTACGAGCAGTACTTC
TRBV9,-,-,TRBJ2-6,CASSKGGSSGANVLTF,TGTGCCAGCAGCAAGGGGGGCTCCTCTGGGGCCAACGTCCTGACTTTC
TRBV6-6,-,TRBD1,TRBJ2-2,CATTRGQNTGELFF,TGTGCCACCACAAGGGGGCAGAACACCGGGGAGCTGTTTTTT
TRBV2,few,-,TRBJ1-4,CASKSPAGGEKLFF,TGTGCCAGCAAAAGTCCGGCGGGAGGGGAAAAACTGTTTTTT
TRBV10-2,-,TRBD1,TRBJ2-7,CASLDRAWEQYF,TGCGCCAGCCTAGACAGGGCTTGGGAGCAGTACTTC
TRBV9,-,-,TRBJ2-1,CASSVVRGNEQFF,TGTGCCAGCAGCGTAGTGCGTGGCAATGAGCAGTTCTTC
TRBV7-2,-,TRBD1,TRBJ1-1,CASSRQGNTEAFF,TGTGCCAGCAGTCGACAGGGGAACACTGAAGCTTTCTTT
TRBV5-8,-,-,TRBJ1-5,CASSLEPYQPQHF,TGTGCCAGCAGCTTGGAACCGTATCAGCCCCAGCATTTT
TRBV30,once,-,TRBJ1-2,CAWSRPNYGYTF,TGTGCCTGGAGCCGGCCTAACTATGGCTACACCTTC
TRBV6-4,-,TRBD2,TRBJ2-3,CASSPLGTSGRIDTQYF,TGTGCCAGCAGTCCCCTCGGGACTAGCGGGAGAATAGATACGCAGTATTTT
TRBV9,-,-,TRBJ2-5,CASSVGLLSGTQYF,TGTGCCAGCAGCGTAGGTCTCCTATCGGGGACCCAGTACTTC
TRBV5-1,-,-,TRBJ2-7,CASSAIQGPPREQYF,TGCGCCAGCAGCGCAATTCAGGGCCCTCCTCGGGAGCAGTACTTC
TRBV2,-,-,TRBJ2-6,CASRDKSTGANVLTF,TGTGCCAGCAGGGATAAGAGCACCGGGGCCAACGTCCTGACTTTC
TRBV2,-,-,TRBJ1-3,CASSDQGNTIYF,TGTGCCAGCAGTGATCAGGGGAACACCATATATTTT
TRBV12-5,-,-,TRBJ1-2,CASGLDSYGYTF,TGTGCTAGTGGTTTGGACAGCTATGGCTACACCTTC
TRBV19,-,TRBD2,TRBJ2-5,CASSIERSGASGETQYF,TGTGCCAGTAGTATAGAGCGTAGCGGGGCCTCGGGGGAGACCCAGTACTTC
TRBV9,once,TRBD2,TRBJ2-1,CASSLTSGKLGAYNEQFF,TGTGCCAGCAGCCTAACTAGCGGGAAGTTAGGCGCCTACAATGAGCAGTTCTTC
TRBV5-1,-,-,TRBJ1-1,CASSLGTAAGAFF,TGCGCCAGCAGCTTGGGGACCGCCGCGGGGGCTTTCTTT
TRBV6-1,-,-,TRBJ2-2,CASIRNTGELFF,TGTGCCAGCATTAGGAACACCGGGGAGCTGTTTTTT
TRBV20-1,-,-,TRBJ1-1,CSARDVLTAFF,TGCAGTGCTAGAGATGTGCTAACAGCTTTCTTT
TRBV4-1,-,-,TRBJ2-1,CASSQSQTSSYNEQFF,TGCGCCAGCAGCCAATCTCAGACTAGCTCCTACAATGAGCAGTTCTTC
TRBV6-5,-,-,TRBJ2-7,CASSPPRATYEQYF,TGTGCCAGCAGTCCCCCACGGGCTACCTACGAGCAGTACTTC
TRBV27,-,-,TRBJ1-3,CASRPGFGNTIYF,TGTGCCAGCAGACCAGGGTTCGGAAACACCATATATTTT
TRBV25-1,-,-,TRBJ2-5,CASSFQGLQETQYF,TGTGCCAGCAGTTTCCAGGGGCTCCAAGAGACCCAGTACTTC
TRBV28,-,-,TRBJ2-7,CASSFVTSYEQYF,TGTGCCAGCAGTTTCGTTACAAGCTACGAGCAGTACTTC
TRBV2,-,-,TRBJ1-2,CASSIQGPRGYTF,TGTGCCAGCAGTATTCAGGGACCTCGGGGCTACACCTTC
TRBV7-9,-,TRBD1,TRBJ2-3,CASSPWDREQYF,TGTGCCAGCAGCCCTTGGGACAGAGAACAGTATTTT
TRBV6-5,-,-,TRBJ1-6,CASSYAESSYNSPLHF,TGTGCCAGCAGTTACGCCGAGAGCTCCTATAATTCACCCCTCCACTTT
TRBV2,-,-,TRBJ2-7,CAHPRGGGYEQYF,TGTGCCCATCCTCGCGGCGGAGGTTACGAGCAGTACTTC
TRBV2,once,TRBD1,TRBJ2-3,CASSTPGQGALLYQYF,TGTGCCAGCAGTACCCCGGGACAGGGGGCGCTTCTTTATCAGTATTTT
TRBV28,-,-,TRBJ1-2,CASSPRVVGYGYTF,TGTGCCAGCAGTCCCAGGGTGGTTGGCTATGGCTACACCTTC
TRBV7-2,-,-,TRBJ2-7,CASSSQGFSYEQYF,TGTGCCAGCAGCTCACAGGGCTTTAGCTACGAGCAGTACTTC
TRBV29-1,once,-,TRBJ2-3,CSAVGYTQYF,TGCAGCGCCGTGGGGTATACGCAGTATTTT
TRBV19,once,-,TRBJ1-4,CASSPSGKANNEKLFF,TGTGCCAGTAGTCCCTCTGGGAAGGCTAATAATGAAAAACTGTTTTTT
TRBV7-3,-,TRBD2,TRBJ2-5,CASSPLAGGIETQYF,TGTGCCAGCAGCCCCCTAGCGGGGGGGATAGAGACCCAGTACTTC
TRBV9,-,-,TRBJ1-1,CASSVEIGGSYEAFF,TGTGCCAGCAGCGTAGAAATAGGAGGGTCCTATGAAGCTTTCTTT
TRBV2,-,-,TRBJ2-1,CASTPSRAGTYNEQFF,TGTGCCAGCACCCCGAGTAGGGCGGGAACCTACAATGAGCAGTTCTTC
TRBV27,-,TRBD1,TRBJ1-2,CASTSLGDREGHGYTF,TGTGCCAGCACCTCTTTGGGGGACAGGGAGGGTCATGGCTACACCTTC
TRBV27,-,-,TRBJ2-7,CASRDVSAREQYF,TGTGCCAGCCGAGACGTATCGGCGCGGGAGCAGTACTTC
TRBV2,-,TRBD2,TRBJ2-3,CASSVFGTSGIDTQYF,TGTGCCAGCAGTGTCTTTGGGACTAGCGGGATAGATACGCAGTATTTT
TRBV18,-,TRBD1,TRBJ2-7,CASSPGQARGEQYF,TGTGCCAGCTCACCAGGACAGGCCCGCGGCGAGCAGTACTTC
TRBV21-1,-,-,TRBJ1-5,CAWYDSGDWNQPQHF,TGTGCCTGGTACGATTCAGGGGACTGGAATCAGCCCCAGCATTTT
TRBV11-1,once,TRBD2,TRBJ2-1,CASSLGTRGSYNEQFF,TGTGCCAGCAGCTTAGGGACTAGGGGTTCCTACAATGAGCAGTTCTTC
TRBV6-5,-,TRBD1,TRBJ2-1,CASSFDRAQFF,TGTGCCAGCAGCTTCGACAGGGCCCAGTTCTTC
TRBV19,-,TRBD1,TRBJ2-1,CASSRTGGSYNEQFF,TGTGCCAGTAGCCGAACAGGGGGCTCCTACAATGAGCAGTTCTTC
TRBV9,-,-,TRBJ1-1,CASSLGANTEAFF,TGTGCCAGCAGCCTAGGGGCAAACACTGAAGCTTTCTTT
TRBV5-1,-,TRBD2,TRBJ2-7,CASSARLAAIYEQYF,TGCGCCAGCAGCGCGCGACTAGCGGCGATCTACGAGCAGTACTTC